The sequence of this T cell receptor beta chain was determined in a study of shared clonotypes between healthy human individuals. Findings and limits, study-wide: Non-shared clonotypes were found to have lower generation probabilities than the clonotypes that were shared by all four of the sorted-subset donors. About 5% was the fraction of naive CD4 clonotypes found shared across a few donors.

Libraries were prepared by immunoSEQ multiplex PCR; TCRdb keeps only in-frame clonotypes and omits some of them. The sample shows some 2,100,000 clones, roughly 91% of them seen only once. Turning to this clone: Its antigen is unidentified.

V lost 3 bases and J lost 0, with 9 bases in between. This CDR3 is 14 amino acids long. Germline loops: CDR1 MNHEY, CDR2 SMNVEV (reference sequence). Naive CD8 isolation took CD45RO-negative cells positively selected for CCR7 and excluded terminally differentiated effector memory CD45RA+ cells. This chain connects TRBV27 to TRBJ2-7; D remains ambiguous. Sequencing was done on a sample of naive CD8+ T cells from PBMCs. This receptor was identified in a man between 18 and 35 years old in good health. Some clones in this sample may be carry-over from other donors' samples. The CDR3 bases are TGTGCCAGCAGTTTTGACGGAAGCTCCTACGAGCAGTACTTC. Encoded protein: CASSFDGSSYEQYF.